These 22 T cell receptor beta chains came from one sample sequenced in a study of beta chain features in type 1 diabetes. Study findings and constraints: Among all four CD4+ subsets, Type 1 diabetes patients had TCRB CDR3s that were moderately but significantly shorter.

Since all of the isolated RNA was reverse transcribed, expressed TCRB transcripts were what got sequenced. The table came from immunoSEQ multiplex PCR; TCRdb's copy has only in-frame clones and leaves some out. The sample lists some 240,000 clones, roughly 17% occurring once. What these receptors recognize is not known. Sequencing was carried out using naive CD4+ T cells from blood. The receptors here all came from a man aged 25-45 years with type 1 diabetes.

This clone has more than one count but fewer than ten. This chain links TRBV7-2 with TRBJ2-4; tentatively, D is TRBD1 (5 bases). Germline CDR1 and CDR2: SGHTA and FQGNSA. The CDR3 has 14 amino acids. Trimming cost V 6 bases and J 4 bases, with 13 bases left between them. The CDR3 bases are TGTGCCAGCAGTTCAGGGTCAGATAAAAACATTCAGTACTTC. Translation gives CASSSGSDKNIQYF.

As to this clone: At the DNA level, this CDR3 is encoded by other sequences in the same sample as well. The chain recombines TRBV7-2 with TRBJ2-3; D gene uncertain. Trimming removed 5 bases at V and 2 bases at J, with 5 bases between. This CDR3 is built from 12 residues. Germline loops: CDR1 SGHTA, CDR2 FQGNSA. In DNA form, the CDR3 reads TGTGCCAGCAGCCCGTACACAGATACGCAGTATTTT. Translating it yields CASSPYTDTQYF.

The chain is built from TRBV7-9 and TRBJ2-7, with D perhaps TRBD1 or TRBD2 (5 bases each). The CDR3 length is 14 residues. Germline V lookup: CDR1 SEHNR, CDR2 FQNEAQ (reference sequence). V dropped 8 bases and J dropped 0 bases, with 14 bases sitting between them. CDR3 in amino acids: CASRGPQSSYEQYF. CDR3 DNA: TGTGCCAGCCGGGGCCCTCAGAGCTCCTACGAGCAGTACTTC.

In nucleotides, the CDR3 is TGTGCCTCAAGGGGGGGCCTCCAAGAGACCCAGTACTTC. This gives the protein CASRGGLQETQYF. The chain is built from TRBV10-3 and TRBJ2-5; tentative D call: TRBD2 (7 bases). Per germline, CDR1 ENHRY and CDR2 SYGVKD. Deletions cut 11 bases from V and 1 base from J, with 14 bases between. This CDR3 is 13 amino acids long.

The sample holds a few counts of this clone. The J gene is TRBJ2-5, the V gene TRBV25-1; perhaps TRBD1 as D (6 bases). V was clipped by 2 bases and J by 4 bases, with 11 bases between them. The CDR3 is made up of 14 amino acids. In germline, CDR1 is MGHDK, CDR2 SYGVNS. CDR3: CASSEQGSRETQYF. The CDR3 DNA sequence: TGTGCCAGCAGTGAACAGGGGAGTCGAGAGACCCAGTACTTC.

The rearrangement uses TRBV30 and TRBJ2-3; D gene uncertain. The CDR3 length is 14 residues. Trimming cost V 2 bases and J 1 base, with 10 bases left between them. The V gene's germline CDR1 is GTSNPN and CDR2 SVGIG (reference sequence). The CDR3 DNA follows: TGTGCCTGGAGTATTCTAACTGGCACAGATACGCAGTATTTT. As protein: CAWSILTGTDTQYF.

The chain combines TRBV9 with TRBJ2-7; the match to TRBD2 covers 13 bases. J lost 3 bases, V lost 2 bases, and 5 bases had no gene match. This CDR3 region has 16 residues. CDR1 is SGDLS, CDR2 YYNGEE, per germline. The CDR3 DNA sequence: TGTGCCAGCAGCGTGGGACTAGCGGGATCCTACTACGAGCAGTACTTC. This gives the protein CASSVGLAGSYYEQYF.

In its sample, this clone was seen a few times. The V gene is TRBV30, the J gene TRBJ1-5; D is unclear. Trimming removed 0 bases at V and 5 bases at J, with 8 bases between. The CDR3 is 13 residues long. Germline V gives CDR1 GTSNPN, CDR2 SVGIG (reference sequence). The CDR3 protein is CAWSVLGDQPQHF. CDR3 DNA: TGTGCCTGGAGTGTGTTGGGCGATCAGCCCCAGCATTTT.

There are a few counts of this clone. This chain joins TRBV29-1 and TRBJ1-5, with TRBD1 matching over 11 bases. There are 14 residues in the CDR3. V lost 5 bases and J lost 7; bases outside the gene matches: 7. The germline V gene encodes CDR1 SQVTM and CDR2 ANQGSEA. The CDR3 here is CSVRTGGFGQPQHF. The CDR3 DNA reads TGCAGCGTTCGGACAGGGGGCTTCGGGCAGCCCCAGCATTTT.

This clone was detected a few times. This chain links TRBV30 with TRBJ1-2; D gene uncertain. Trimming left V 4 bases short and J 8 bases short, with 14 bases between. CDR1 GTSNPN and CDR2 SVGIG come from the germline V gene (reference sequence). CDR3 length: 12 amino acids. CDR3 nucleotide sequence: TGTGCCTGGAAGGCTAAGGGAGCCGGCTACACCTTC. This codes for CAWKAKGAGYTF.

Only a few counts were recorded for this clone. The rearrangement uses TRBV25-1 and TRBJ2-7; D gene unclear. This CDR3 region has 12 residues. Germline values: CDR1 MGHDK, CDR2 SYGVNS. Trimming took 6 bases from V and 2 from J, leaving 8 bases between them. The CDR3 loop reads CASRFETYEQYF. The CDR3 DNA is TGTGCCAGCAGATTTGAGACCTACGAGCAGTACTTC.

This chain joins TRBV7-9 and TRBJ2-1; TRBD2 matches at 9 bases. This CDR3 is built from 15 residues. Trimming cost V 5 bases and J 5 bases; bases outside gene matches: 7. Germline lookup yields CDR1 SEHNR and CDR2 FQNEAQ (reference sequence). CDR3 sequence (DNA): TGTGCCAGCAGCCTGGGACTAGCACCCAACAATGAGCAGTTCTTC. This codes for CASSLGLAPNNEQFF. Supplemented by reference TRBV7-9 and TRBJ2-1, the full variable domain reads DTGVSQNPRHKITKRGQNVTFRCDPISEHNRLYWYRQTLGQGPEFLTYFQNEAQLEKSRLLSDRFSAERPKGSFSTLEIQRTEQGDSAMYLCASSLGLAPNNEQFFGPGTRLTVL.

As for this clone: The sample carries other DNA sequences with the same CDR3. The chain links TRBV30 to TRBJ2-5; possibly TRBD1 for D (6 bases). The CDR3 sequence is 12 residues long. The V end lost 0 bases, the J end lost 5 bases, and 7 bases lay between the germline ends. In germline, CDR1 is GTSNPN, CDR2 SVGIG (reference sequence). CDR3 nucleotide sequence: TGTGCCTGGAGTGTCAGGGGCGAGACCCAGTACTTC. Its protein product is CAWSVRGETQYF.

The table lists this clone with a few counts. CDR3 residues: CASSQNSYRGDTQYF. The CDR3 DNA is TGTGCCAGCAGCCAAAACTCGTACAGGGGAGATACGCAGTATTTT. V is TRBV6-5 and J is TRBJ2-3; TRBD1 matches at 7 bases. V trimming: 6 bases; J trimming: 5 bases; junction bases outside the gene matches: 11. The CDR3 runs 15 residues. Germline CDR1 MNHEY, CDR2 SVGAGI.

There are a few counts of this clone. The gene calls are TRBV30 and TRBJ1-1, with TRBD1 matching 10 bases. Per the germline V gene, CDR1 is GTSNPN and CDR2 is SVGIG (reference sequence). V lost 3 bases to trimming and J lost 4 bases; unmatched junction nucleotides: 2. The CDR3 spans 13 residues. In DNA form, the CDR3 reads TGTGCCTGGAGGACAGGGGGCGGCACTGAAGCTTTCTTT. Protein product: CAWRTGGGTEAFF.

The chain recombines TRBV30 with TRBJ1-2; possible D gene TRBD1, 6 bases. Trimming took off 3 bases at V and 3 bases at J, with 14 bases between the two ends. The CDR3 is made up of 14 amino acids. CDR1 is GTSNPN, CDR2 SVGIG, per germline (reference sequence). CDR3 DNA sequence: TGTGCCTGGAGCCTACAGGGACTTCACTATGGCTACACCTTC. Its translation: CAWSLQGLHYGYTF.

This clone was observed a few times. Other DNA sequences in the same sample also yield this CDR3. This rearrangement joins TRBV20-1 to TRBJ2-7; unclear D gene. This CDR3 contains 11 residues. Germline lookup yields CDR1 DFQATT and CDR2 SNEGSKA (reference sequence). Trimming removed 0 bases at V and 4 bases at J, with 4 bases between. CDR3: CSARDNYEQYF. The CDR3 region has the DNA TGCAGTGCTAGAGATAATTACGAGCAGTACTTC.

As for this clone: Other DNA variants within this sample encode the same CDR3. The chain links TRBV29-1 to TRBJ2-1, with 11 bases identical to TRBD1. Germline-derived CDR1 and CDR2 are SQVTM and ANQGSEA. The CDR3 extends over 14 amino acids. With 2 bases clipped from V and 4 bases from J, the junction kept 1 base outside the gene matches. The CDR3 coding sequence is TGCAGCGTTGAACGGGACAGGGGGTACAATGAGCAGTTCTTC. Its protein product is CSVERDRGYNEQFF.

The V call is TRBV9, the J call TRBJ2-3, with TRBD2 matching 8 bases. This CDR3 region has 17 residues. Losses at the gene ends were 0 bases for V and 2 bases for J; bases not matched to a gene: 8. In germline, CDR1 is SGDLS, CDR2 YYNGEE. The CDR3 DNA is TGTGCCAGCAGCGTAGGGCGGCTAGCGGGCGTCACAGATACGCAGTATTTT. Amino acid sequence: CASSVGRLAGVTDTQYF.

This clone turned up a few times. This sequence joins TRBV4-2 and TRBJ2-3; D gene unclear. CDR3 length: 12 amino acids. Germline loops: CDR1 LGHNA, CDR2 YNFKEQ. Trimming stripped 0 bases from V and 9 bases from J, with 7 bases between. The CDR3 sequence is CASSQDRETQYF. Written as DNA, the CDR3 is TGTGCCAGCAGCCAAGATCGCGAAACGCAGTATTTT.

This clone has more than one count but fewer than ten. The chain recombines TRBV7-9 with TRBJ1-2, with D maybe TRBD1 (5 bases). With 1 base removed from V and 7 bases from J, the gap between germline ends came to 7 bases. The CDR3 is made up of 12 amino acids. CDR1 and CDR2 from the germline V gene are SEHNR and FQNEAQ (reference sequence). The CDR3 here is CASSLDRFGYTF. The CDR3 coding sequence is TGTGCCAGCAGCTTAGACAGGTTTGGCTACACCTTC.

This chain joins TRBV28 and TRBJ2-3; 10 nucleotides line up with TRBD2. V lost 8 bases and J lost 7; bases outside the gene matches: 9. This CDR3 contains 14 residues. Germline CDR1 is MDHEN and CDR2 is SYDVKM. CDR3 nucleotide sequence: TGTGCCAGCCTCCCTAGCGGGAGCTCAAATACGCAGTATTTT. Translation: CASLPSGSSNTQYF.